The sequence of this T cell receptor (beta chain) was determined in a study of T cells in Graves' hyperthyroidism and ophthalmopathy (dated by TCRdb to about 2019). About the study as a whole: Peripheral blood was collected at initial diagnosis, before any treatment. To identify distinguishing TCR V-J signatures, a discovery cohort of 100 patients was used, comprising 40 to 45 with Graves' ophthalmopathy and some 60 with stable Graves' hyperthyroidism. Prospective prediction of ophthalmopathy was tested in an independent validation cohort consisting of 18 to 20 hyperthyroidism patients and 15 to 17 patients who later progressed to ophthalmopathy. The roughly 91 discovery patients were randomly split 7:3 into training and test sets. In addition, the study compared T-cell repertoires in thyroid tissue and in blood from over 5 Graves' hyperthyroidism patients. Following sampling, methimazole starting at 30 mg daily was given to hyperthyroidism patients, and high-dose intravenous methylprednisolone was given to ophthalmopathy patients. The paper describes TCR Vbeta CDR3 sequencing of about 140 peripheral blood samples, made up of 43 ophthalmopathy patients, around 78 hyperthyroidism patients and 17 progressor patients. The study at large found these results: No statistical method was used to set the sample size in advance, and investigators knew the group allocation. In cross-validation, a model built on a 13 V-J signature told ophthalmopathy apart from stable hyperthyroidism with 85% to 90% sensitivity and approximately 81% specificity, and in testing the same model reached 80%/75%. During validation, the model predicted progression to ophthalmopathy a median of roughly 7.1 months ahead of onset, with around 70% sensitivity and almost 75% specificity. Blood samples also contained most of the expanded thyroid clonotypes (frequency above 0.001), which suggests that blood repertoires may reflect thyroid immune responses.

Many counts were recorded for this clonotype. There is no known antigen for this receptor. Base qualities are not at hand, and no much larger clone is one base apart. The hyperthyroidism patients were between 18 and 65 years old and newly diagnosed, with a disease duration of less than 2 months. The study excluded patients with uncontrolled infections, other autoimmune diseases, pregnancy or lactation. Diagnoses were based on clinical symptoms, serum thyroxine and TRAb, thyroid ultrasound and orbital computed tomography. For progressor patients, blood was drawn at the first diagnosis of hyperthyroidism, before any ophthalmopathy symptoms had appeared. PBMCs were separated from 10 ml of fresh peripheral blood using Ficoll-Paque density gradient centrifugation. Progressor patients were first diagnosed with Graves' hyperthyroidism and then developed ophthalmopathy during follow-up. Total RNA was extracted using Trizol reagent, and RNA quality was assessed on an Agilent 2100 Bioanalyzer.

Amplification of TCR beta CDR3 regions was carried out from RNA transcripts. A first-round RT-PCR of the TCR CDR3 used the HTBI primer set with the Qiagen OneStep RT-PCR kit. The libraries were constructed in a second round of multiplex PCR and then size-selected and purified. Sequencing of the libraries was done on an Illumina HiSeq2000 using paired-end 100 bp reads. As for how the authors treated the data: SOAPnuke was used to process the raw data, removing reads that contained adapters or uncalled bases, had a mean Phred below 15, or lacked an exact match to the constant primer or identifier. High-quality paired reads were merged with COPE v1.2.5, and unique nucleotide sequences were defined as clonotypes. MiTCR v1.1 was used to align clonotypes to the IMGT TRBV, TRBD and TRBJ reference segments. The analysis was restricted to V-J combinations with a frequency above 0.0001, which together covered about 99% of the repertoires. A TCS score was defined as the ratio of F50 (clonal expansion) to E x V (chaos), with BLOSUM62-based TCRdist applied between CDR3 peptides within each V-J. Welch's t-statistics and random forest reduced roughly 530 V-J features to 13, which were used in a naive Bayes classifier (R e1071). TCRdb cleaned the public reads at Q25 with fastp, built clones with MiXCR and kept in-frame beta chains. CDR3 protein duplicates are merged, each entry listing the most common genes and DNA. TCRdb, rather than the study authors, made the V and J calls. Here the sample has about 250,000 distinct CDR3 sequences; 12% to 15% occur a single time. The top ten clones comprise roughly 30% of the sample.

V is pared back by 6 bases and J by 3 bases, with 6 bases lying between the germline termini. The CDR3 spans 10 residues, from the cysteine through the phenylalanine. Just CDR3 DNA is preserved here, 30 bases in frame from base 1. CDR1 and CDR2 were assigned from the germline V gene (reference sequence) as DFQATT and SNEGSKA. The chain employs TRBV20-1 and TRBJ2-7; no confident D gene assignment can be made. Specimen: blood. The TCR was taken from a woman aged 45 to 65 with Graves' hyperthyroidism that later progressed to Graves' ophthalmopathy. The CDR3 is CSALDYEQYF. The DNA sequence reads TGCAGTGCCTTGGACTACGAGCAGTACTTC.